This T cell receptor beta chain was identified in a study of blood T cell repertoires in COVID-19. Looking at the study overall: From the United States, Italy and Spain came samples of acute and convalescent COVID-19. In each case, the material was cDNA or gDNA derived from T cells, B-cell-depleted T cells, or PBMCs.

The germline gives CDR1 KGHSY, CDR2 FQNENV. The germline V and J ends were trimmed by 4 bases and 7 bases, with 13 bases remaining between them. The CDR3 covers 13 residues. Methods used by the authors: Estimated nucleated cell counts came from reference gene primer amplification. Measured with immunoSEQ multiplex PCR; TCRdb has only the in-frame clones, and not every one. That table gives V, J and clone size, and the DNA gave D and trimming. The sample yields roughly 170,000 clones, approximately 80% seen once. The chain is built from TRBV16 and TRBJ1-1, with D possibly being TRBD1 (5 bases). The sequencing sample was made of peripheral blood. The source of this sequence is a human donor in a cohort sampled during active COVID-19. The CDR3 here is CASSPMGGGEAFF. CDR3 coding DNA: TGTGCCAGCAGCCCCATGGGGGGTGGTGAAGCTTTCTTT.